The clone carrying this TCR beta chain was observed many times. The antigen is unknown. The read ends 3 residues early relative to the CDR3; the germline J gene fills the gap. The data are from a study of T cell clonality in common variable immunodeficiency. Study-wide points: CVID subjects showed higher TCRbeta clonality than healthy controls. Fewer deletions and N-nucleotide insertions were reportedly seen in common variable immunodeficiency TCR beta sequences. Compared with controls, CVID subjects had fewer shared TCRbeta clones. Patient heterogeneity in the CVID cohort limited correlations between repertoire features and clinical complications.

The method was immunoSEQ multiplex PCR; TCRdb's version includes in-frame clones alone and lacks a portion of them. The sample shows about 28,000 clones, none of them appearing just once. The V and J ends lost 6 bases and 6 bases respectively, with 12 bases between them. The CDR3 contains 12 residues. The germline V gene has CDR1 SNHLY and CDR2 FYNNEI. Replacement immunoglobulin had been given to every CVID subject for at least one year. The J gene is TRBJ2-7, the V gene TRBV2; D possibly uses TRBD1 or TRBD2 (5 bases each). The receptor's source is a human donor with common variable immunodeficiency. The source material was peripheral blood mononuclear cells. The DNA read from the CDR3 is TGTGCCAGCAGGGAGGCAGGGCGCGAG. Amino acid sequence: CASREAGRE. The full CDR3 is CASREAGREQYF.